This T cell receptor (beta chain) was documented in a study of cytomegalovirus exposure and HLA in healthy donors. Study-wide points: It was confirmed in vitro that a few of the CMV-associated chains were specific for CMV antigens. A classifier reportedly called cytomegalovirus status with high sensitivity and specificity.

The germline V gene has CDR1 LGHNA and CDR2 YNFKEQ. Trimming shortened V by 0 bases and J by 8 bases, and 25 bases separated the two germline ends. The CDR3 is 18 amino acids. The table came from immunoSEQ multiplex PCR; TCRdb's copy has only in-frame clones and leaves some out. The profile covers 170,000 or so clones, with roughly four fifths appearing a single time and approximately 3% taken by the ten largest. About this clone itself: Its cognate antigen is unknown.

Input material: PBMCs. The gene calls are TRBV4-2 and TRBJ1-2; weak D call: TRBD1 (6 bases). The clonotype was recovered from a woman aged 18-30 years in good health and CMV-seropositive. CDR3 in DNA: TGTGCCAGCAGCCAAGATCAGGGGCAGGGAGGGCTGTTGGGAGGCTACACCTTC. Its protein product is CASSQDQGQGGLLGGYTF.